This T cell receptor beta chain is drawn from a study of T cells in Graves' hyperthyroidism and ophthalmopathy. General study results and limits: Stable hyperthyroidism and ophthalmopathy were separated using 13 V-J signatures.

Amplification targeted TCR beta CDR3 regions from RNA transcripts. The HTBI set primed first-round TCR CDR3 RT-PCR. TCRdb recomputed calls from the multiplex PCR reads with MiXCR, one row per CDR3 protein. The sample holds hundreds of thousands of distinct CDR3 sequences; around 16% are singletons and the top ten take around 7%. V shed 4 bases, J shed 6 bases, and the junction held 7 bases outside the gene matches. This CDR3 is built from 15 residues. CDR1 and CDR2 from the germline V gene are SGHAT and FQNNGV. This clonotype was detected a few times. The antigen is undetermined. The chain combines TRBV11-2 with TRBJ2-2, with 8 bases fitting TRBD2. The source is a woman aged 18-29 years with Graves' hyperthyroidism. What was sequenced was blood. For the CDR3, the DNA is TGTGCCAGCAGCTCCCGCGGGCGGGAGGCCGGGGAGCTGTTTTTT. Translation: CASSSRGREAGELFF. The complete variable domain, with remaining parts taken from reference TRBV11-2 and TRBJ2-2, reads EAGVAQSPRYKIIEKRQSVAFWCNPISGHATLYWYQQILGQGPKLLIQFQNNGVVDDSQLPKDRFSAERLKGVDSTLKIQPAKLEDSAVYLCASSSRGREAGELFFGEGSRLTVL.